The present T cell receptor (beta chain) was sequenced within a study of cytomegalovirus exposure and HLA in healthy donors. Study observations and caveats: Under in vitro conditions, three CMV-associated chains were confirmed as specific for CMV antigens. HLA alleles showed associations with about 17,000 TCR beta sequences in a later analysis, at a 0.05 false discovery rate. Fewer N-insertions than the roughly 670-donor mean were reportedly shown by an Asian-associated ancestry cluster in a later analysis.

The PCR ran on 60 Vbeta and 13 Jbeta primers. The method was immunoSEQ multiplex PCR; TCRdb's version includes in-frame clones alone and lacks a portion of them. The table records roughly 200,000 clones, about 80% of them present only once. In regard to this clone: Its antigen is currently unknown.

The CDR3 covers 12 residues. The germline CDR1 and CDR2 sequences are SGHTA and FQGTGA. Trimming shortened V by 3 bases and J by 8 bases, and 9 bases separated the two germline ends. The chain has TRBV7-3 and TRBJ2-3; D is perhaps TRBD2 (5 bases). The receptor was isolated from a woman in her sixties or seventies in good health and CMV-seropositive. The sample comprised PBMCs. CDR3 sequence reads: CASSFPRGTQYF. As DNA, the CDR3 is TGTGCCAGCAGCTTCCCTCGGGGTACGCAGTATTTT.